This T cell receptor (beta chain) was retrieved from a study of blood T cell repertoires in COVID-19. Profiled with immunoSEQ multiplex PCR; TCRdb holds only in-frame clones, not every one. The sample has roughly 360,000 clones, roughly 86% seen once. The ends lost 4 bases at V and 4 bases at J; junction bases unmatched: 9. The CDR3 loop spans 16 amino acids. Germline V gene sequence: CDR1 SGHRS, CDR2 YFSETQ. The sequence came from a human donor with acute or convalescent COVID-19. The donor label of this sample is uncertain. The chain joins TRBV5-1 to TRBJ2-3; 10 nucleotides match TRBD2. Specimen: peripheral blood. The CDR3 sequence: CASSGGLAGVSDTQYF. In nucleotides, the CDR3 is TGCGCCAGCAGCGGCGGGCTAGCGGGGGTATCAGATACGCAGTATTTT.